Below, 27 T cell receptor beta chains from the same sample are listed, as sequenced in a study of cytomegalovirus exposure and HLA in healthy donors. This PCR relied on a set of 60 Vbeta primers and 13 Jbeta primers. Libraries were prepared by immunoSEQ multiplex PCR; TCRdb keeps only in-frame clonotypes and omits some of them. Here the sample spans fewer than 150,000 clones, about 16% being singletons. Sequencing was carried out using PBMCs. These TCRs come from a woman aged 18-35 years in good health and CMV-seronegative.

This chain connects TRBV27 to TRBJ2-3; D is possibly TRBD2 (5 bases). Trimming left V 1 base short and J 2 bases short, with 10 bases between. Per the germline V gene, CDR1 is MNHEY and CDR2 is SMNVEV (reference sequence). The CDR3 totals 15 residues. The CDR3 loop is CASSLYMGATDTQYF. In nucleotides, the CDR3 is TGTGCCAGCAGTTTATATATGGGAGCCACAGATACGCAGTATTTT.

The sample holds a few counts of this clone. The chain combines TRBV9 with TRBJ1-2, with 7 bases lining up with TRBD1. V shed 4 bases and J 4 bases; nucleotides not matched to a gene: 7. The CDR3 length is 14 residues. Germline CDR1 reads SGDLS; CDR2 reads YYNGEE. CDR3 DNA sequence: TGTGCCAGCAGCCCCAGGGACAGCGCCTATGGCTACACCTTC. This sequence encodes CASSPRDSAYGYTF.

V usage is TRBV18 and J usage is TRBJ2-3, with TRBD2 matching 9 bases. J was trimmed by 6 bases and V by 4 bases; bases with no gene match: 17. The CDR3 is 18 amino acids. Per germline, CDR1 KGHSH and CDR2 LQKENI. DNA of the CDR3: TGTGCCAGCTCACTTTTTCTTTTCACGCGGCTAGCGGGGGATACGCAGTATTTT. Its translation is CASSLFLFTRLAGDTQYF.

This clone was counted between two and nine times. The chain recombines TRBV6-1 with TRBJ2-5, with 13 bases aligning to TRBD2. The V segment lost 3 bases and the J segment 6 bases; nucleotides outside the gene matches: 13. This CDR3 spans 18 amino acids. Germline V lookup: CDR1 MNHNS, CDR2 SASEGT. CDR3 protein: CASSDQGSLAGGPQTQYF. CDR3 coding DNA: TGTGCCAGCAGTGATCAGGGGTCACTAGCGGGGGGGCCGCAGACCCAGTACTTC.

This clone occurred a few times. Other DNA sequences in this specimen translate into the identical CDR3. The chain joins TRBV29-1 to TRBJ2-5, with 7 bases matching TRBD2. Trimming took 1 base from V and 1 from J; bases not matched to a gene: 6. The CDR3 is 15 residues long. Germline CDR1 and CDR2: SQVTM and ANQGSEA. The CDR3 sequence: CSVEAMGGLQETQYF. CDR3 coding DNA: TGCAGCGTTGAAGCAATGGGAGGGCTCCAAGAGACCCAGTACTTC. Supplemented by reference TRBV29-1 and TRBJ2-5, the full variable domain reads SAVISQKPSRDICQRGTSLTIQCQVDSQVTMMFWYRQQPGQSLTLIATANQGSEATYESGFVIDKFPISRPNLTFSTLTVSNMSPEDSSIYLCSVEAMGGLQETQYFGPGTRLLVL.

J is TRBJ2-1 and V is TRBV7-9; the D is unclear. Deletions cut 5 bases from V and 8 bases from J, with 13 bases between. The CDR3 loop spans 13 amino acids. CDR1 and CDR2 (germline): SEHNR, FQNEAQ (reference sequence). The CDR3 bases are TGTGCCAGCAGCCCCGGCCTTGAGGATGAGCAGTTCTTC. Amino acid sequence: CASSPGLEDEQFF.

This clone was seen more than once but under ten times. The rearrangement links TRBV7-8 to TRBJ1-1; 7 bases agree with TRBD1. Trimming cost V 1 base and J 0 bases; bases outside gene matches: 5. Germline V lookup: CDR1 SGHVS, CDR2 FQNEAQ. The CDR3 sequence is 16 residues long. The CDR3 nucleotides read TGTGCCAGCAGCTTAGGACAGGGCCGAATGAACACTGAAGCTTTCTTT. Translating it yields CASSLGQGRMNTEAFF. Complete variable domain (other parts from reference TRBV7-8 and TRBJ1-1): GAGVSQSPRYKVAKRGQDVALRCDPISGHVSLFWYQQALGQGPEFLTYFQNEAQLDKSGLPSDRFFAERPEGSVSTLKIQRTQQEDSAVYLCASSLGQGRMNTEAFFGQGTRLTVV.

CDR3 sequence: CASSMPFQGVHQPQHF. For the CDR3, the DNA is TGTGCCAGTAGTATGCCCTTCCAGGGGGTCCATCAGCCCCAGCATTTT. This chain uses TRBV19 with TRBJ1-5; 7 bases are shared with TRBD1. J gave up 5 bases and V 3 bases, and 10 bases lay outside the gene matches. Germline V gives CDR1 LNHDA, CDR2 SQIVND (reference sequence). The CDR3 loop spans 16 amino acids.

The CDR3 spells CASSEGQTDTQYF. CDR3 in DNA: TGTGCCAGCAGTGAGGGACAGACAGATACGCAGTATTTT. This sequence joins TRBV27 and TRBJ2-3, with 7 bases aligning to TRBD1. The CDR3 is 13 amino acids. Unmatched junction bases numbered 2, after V lost 5 bases and J lost 3 bases. Germline V gene sequence: CDR1 MNHEY, CDR2 SMNVEV (reference sequence).

The CDR3 bases are TGTGCCAGCAGTTTATGGGGAGGGGACAGGGATGAAAAACTGTTTTTT. Translation: CASSLWGGDRDEKLFF. The rearrangement uses TRBV28 and TRBJ1-4; 9 bases match TRBD1. The CDR3 is made up of 16 amino acids. With 0 bases clipped from V and 6 bases from J, the junction kept 5 bases outside the gene matches. The germline V gene encodes CDR1 MDHEN and CDR2 SYDVKM.

The chain combines TRBV5-4 with TRBJ2-3; TRBD1 is a possible D gene (5 bases). V lost 6 bases and J lost 0, with 20 bases in between. This CDR3 region has 17 residues. Germline assignment: CDR1 SGHNT and CDR2 YYREEE (reference sequence). This CDR3 reads CASTKTAILGSTDTQYF. The CDR3 DNA sequence: TGTGCCAGCACTAAGACAGCAATTTTAGGAAGCACAGATACGCAGTATTTT.

J is TRBJ2-3 and V is TRBV5-1; D remains ambiguous. This CDR3 region has 12 residues. Germline assignment: CDR1 SGHRS and CDR2 YFSETQ. The germline V and J ends were trimmed by 0 bases and 5 bases, with 4 bases remaining between them. The CDR3 loop reads CASSLALDTQYF. CDR3 nucleotides: TGCGCCAGCAGCTTGGCCCTAGATACGCAGTATTTT.

V is TRBV29-1 and J is TRBJ2-7; 8 positions agree with TRBD2. The germline gives CDR1 SQVTM, CDR2 ANQGSEA. Trimming cost V 4 bases and J 5 bases; bases outside gene matches: 1. The CDR3 covers 11 residues. Here the CDR3 reads CSVGGGNEQYF. The CDR3 nucleotides are TGCAGCGTTGGCGGGGGGAACGAGCAGTACTTC.

The V and J genes are TRBV30 and TRBJ2-7, with D maybe TRBD1 (5 bases). Deletions cut 0 bases from V and 3 bases from J, with 15 bases between. This CDR3 region has 15 residues. Germline loops: CDR1 GTSNPN, CDR2 SVGIG (reference sequence). The CDR3 reads CAWSVEMQGGYEQYF. As DNA, the CDR3 is TGTGCCTGGAGTGTAGAAATGCAGGGTGGCTACGAGCAGTACTTC.

Only a few counts were recorded for this clone. The rearrangement joins TRBV27 to TRBJ2-7, with D perhaps TRBD1 (5 bases). This CDR3 is 13 amino acids long. Germline-derived CDR1 and CDR2 are MNHEY and SMNVEV (reference sequence). V was pared by 0 bases and J by 5 bases, with 8 bases between. CDR3 sequence (DNA): TGTGCCAGCAGTTTATCCAGGGCCGACGAGCAGTACTTC. Translated: CASSLSRADEQYF.

There are a few counts of this clone. J is TRBJ1-1 and V is TRBV5-4; D is unresolved. The CDR3 consists of 14 residues. Germline CDR1 is SGHNT and CDR2 is YYREEE (reference sequence). The V gene lost 1 base and the J gene lost 0 bases, with 7 bases spanning the gap. CDR3 residues: CASSLPRMNTEAFF. CDR3 DNA sequence: TGTGCCAGCAGCTTGCCCAGGATGAACACTGAAGCTTTCTTT.

A few counts support this clone. J is TRBJ2-7 and V is TRBV29-1; a possible D gene is TRBD1 (6 bases). This CDR3 has 13 amino acids. The V and J ends lost 2 bases and 2 bases respectively, with 10 bases between them. CDR1 and CDR2 from the germline V gene are SQVTM and ANQGSEA. CDR3: CSVELDSAYEQYF. The CDR3 nucleotides are TGCAGCGTTGAATTGGACAGTGCCTACGAGCAGTACTTC.

The V gene is TRBV7-8, the J gene TRBJ1-2, with D maybe TRBD1 (5 bases). The CDR3 is 13 residues long. The ends were cut back, 3 bases at V and 1 base at J, with 6 bases in the middle. Germline V gene data show CDR1 as SGHVS and CDR2 as FQNEAQ. As DNA, the CDR3 is TGTGCCAGCAGCTTCCAGGGTAACTATGGCTACACCTTC. It translates to CASSFQGNYGYTF.

This clone was seen more than once but under ten times. J is TRBJ1-5 and V is TRBV30, with no clear D. Germline V gene lookup returns CDR1 GTSNPN and CDR2 SVGIG (reference sequence). Trimming removed 2 bases at V and 2 bases at J, with 13 bases between. This CDR3 is 15 amino acids long. The DNA for the CDR3 is TGTGCCTGGAGTCAACCCCCCCCGGGCAATCAGCCCCAGCATTTT. Its translation is CAWSQPPPGNQPQHF.

This clone was detected only a few times. The chain has TRBV6-1 and TRBJ1-3, with no clear D. Per the germline V gene, CDR1 is MNHNS and CDR2 is SASEGT. The ends were cut back, 11 bases at V and 4 bases at J, with 12 bases in the middle. The CDR3 covers 12 residues. The DNA of the CDR3 is TGTGCCCTTCTTGCAGGAGGAAACACCATATATTTT. This translates into CALLAGGNTIYF.

This clone has just a few counts. The CDR3 here is CATSRNAPRRVGETQYF. CDR3 DNA sequence: TGTGCCACCAGCAGAAATGCCCCACGACGGGTGGGAGAGACCCAGTACTTC. This chain joins TRBV15 and TRBJ2-5; no clear D. The ends were cut back, 2 bases at V and 4 bases at J, with 20 bases in the middle. Germline CDR1 LNHNV, CDR2 YYDKDF (reference sequence). This CDR3 is built from 17 residues.

The chain links TRBV5-8 to TRBJ2-1; D ambiguous. With 3 bases removed from V and 5 bases from J, the gap between germline ends came to 6 bases. This CDR3 is built from 12 residues. Germline CDR1 is SGHTS and CDR2 is YDEGEE. The CDR3 DNA sequence: TGTGCCAGCAGCTCCCGAGACAATGAGCAGTTCTTC. It is translated as CASSSRDNEQFF. Combining the CDR3 with reference TRBV5-8 and TRBJ2-1 gives the whole variable domain EAGVTQSPTHLIKTRGQQATLRCSPISGHTSVYWYQQALGLGLQFLLWYDEGEERNRGNFPPRFSGRQFPNYSSELNVNALELEDSALYLCASSSRDNEQFFGPGTRLTVL.

As to this clone: The sample contains more than one DNA sequence encoding this CDR3. V is TRBV2 and J is TRBJ2-7; TRBD1 is a possible D gene (5 bases). CDR1 is SNHLY and CDR2 is FYNNEI in the germline V gene. Trimming cost V 10 bases and J 6 bases, with 10 bases left between them. CDR3 length: 10 residues. DNA for the CDR3: TGTGCCACTGGTAGGGGCGAGCAGTACTTC. This translates into CATGRGEQYF.

CDR3 nucleotide sequence: TGCAGCGTTGCTACTAGCGGGAGCTCCGAGCAGTACTTC. Protein product: CSVATSGSSEQYF. This chain joins TRBV29-1 and TRBJ2-7; 11 bases fit TRBD2. Per the germline V gene, CDR1 is SQVTM and CDR2 is ANQGSEA. V lost 4 bases and J lost 6; bases outside the gene matches: 5. The length of the CDR3 is 13 residues.

This sequence joins TRBV11-2 and TRBJ2-2; D ambiguous. CDR1 SGHAT and CDR2 FQNNGV come from the germline V gene. The CDR3 is made up of 13 amino acids. The germline V and J ends were trimmed by 6 bases and 2 bases, with 7 bases remaining between them. The CDR3 nucleotides are TGTGCCAGCAGTCCCAGTAACACCGGGGAGCTGTTTTTT. It encodes CASSPSNTGELFF.

The chain links TRBV12-2 to TRBJ2-7; the table's D call, TRBD2, was not checked against the DNA. TRBV12-2 is flagged as a pseudogene. The CDR3 runs 10 residues. CDR3 DNA: TGTGCAAGTCCCCTTTACGAGCAGTACTTC. Its protein product is CASPLYEQYF.

This clone was detected only a few times. V usage is TRBV7-3 and J usage is TRBJ2-5; D gene ambiguous. Trimming removed 4 bases at V and 4 bases at J, with 10 bases between. Germline CDR1 is SGHTA and CDR2 is FQGTGA. The length of the CDR3 is 13 residues. CDR3 protein: CASSSLTGETQYF. The CDR3 nucleotides are TGTGCCAGCAGCTCCTTAACGGGAGAGACCCAGTACTTC.